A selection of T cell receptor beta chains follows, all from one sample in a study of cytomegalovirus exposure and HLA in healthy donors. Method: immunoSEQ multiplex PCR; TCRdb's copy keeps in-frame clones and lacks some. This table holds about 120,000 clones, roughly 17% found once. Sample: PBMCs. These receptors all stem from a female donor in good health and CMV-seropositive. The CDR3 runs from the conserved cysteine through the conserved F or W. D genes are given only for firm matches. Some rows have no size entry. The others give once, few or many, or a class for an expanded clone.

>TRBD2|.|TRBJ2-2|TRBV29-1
TGCAGCGGAAGGTTGGGGACTAGAAACACCGGGGAGCTGTTTTTT
CSGRLGTRNTGELFF
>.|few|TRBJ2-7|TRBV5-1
TGCGCCAGCAGCTACGACAAACTCTACGAGCAGTACTTC
CASSYDKLYEQYF
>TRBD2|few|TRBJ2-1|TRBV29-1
TGCAGCGTCACCAGGGGACTAGCGGGAGTCAATGAGCAGTTCTTC
CSVTRGLAGVNEQFF
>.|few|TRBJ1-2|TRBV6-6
TGTGCCAGCAGTTACCCGCCGGGCTATGGCTACACCTTC
CASSYPPGYGYTF
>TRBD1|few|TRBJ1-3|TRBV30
TGTGCCTGGAATCAAGGAAGGGGGCCTGGAAACACCATATATTTT
CAWNQGRGPGNTIYF
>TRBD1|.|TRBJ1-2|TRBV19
TGTGCCAGTAGTATAGTACAGGGGGCCGTAAATGGCTACACCTTC
CASSIVQGAVNGYTF
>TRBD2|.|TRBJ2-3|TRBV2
TGTGCCAGCAGCCACGAGCGGGAGGGGTTGAATACGCAGTATTTT
CASSHEREGLNTQYF
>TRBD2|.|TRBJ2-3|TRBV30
TGTGCCTGGAGTAGCGGGATAGGCACAGATACGCAGTATTTT
CAWSSGIGTDTQYF
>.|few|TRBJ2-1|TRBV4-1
TGCGCCAGCAGCCAAGAAATAGCGTACAATGAGCAGTTCTTC
CASSQEIAYNEQFF
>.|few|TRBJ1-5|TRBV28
TGTGCCAGCAGTTCGATCACAGGAGAATGGCCCCAGCATTTT
CASSSITGEWPQHF
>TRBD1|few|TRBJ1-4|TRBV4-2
TGTGCCAGCAGCCATCCCGGGACAGGGGAATATGAAAAACTGTTTTTT
CASSHPGTGEYEKLFF
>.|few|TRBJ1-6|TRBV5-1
TGCGCCAGCAGCTTGGTCTCGAATTCACCCCTCCACTTT
CASSLVSNSPLHF
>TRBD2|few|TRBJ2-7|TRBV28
TGTGCCAGCAGTTTGGGTGGGGCGGTCTGGGACTACTACGAGCAGTACTTC
CASSLGGAVWDYYEQYF
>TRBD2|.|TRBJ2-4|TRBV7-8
TGTGCCATCAGTAGCGGGAGGGCAGGAAACATTCAGTACTTC
CAISSGRAGNIQYF
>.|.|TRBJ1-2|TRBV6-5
TGTGCCAGCAGGAATCCCCGGGGCTACACCTTC
CASRNPRGYTF
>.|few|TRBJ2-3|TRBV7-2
TGTGCCAGCAGCCCCATCGGTACAGATACGCAGTATTTT
CASSPIGTDTQYF
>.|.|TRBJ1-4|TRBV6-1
TGTGCCAGCGAATCAGGGTCTACTAATGAAAAACTGTTTTTT
CASESGSTNEKLFF
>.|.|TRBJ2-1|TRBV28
TGTGCCAGCAGTTTCCTCCTAGTCCGAGGCAATGAGCAGTTCTTC
CASSFLLVRGNEQFF
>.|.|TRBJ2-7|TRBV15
TGTGCCACCAGCAACCGGTACGAGCAGTACTTC
CATSNRYEQYF
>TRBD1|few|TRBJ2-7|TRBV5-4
TGTGCCAGCAGCTTGGTGGGACAGGGGACTCACGAGCAGTACTTC
CASSLVGQGTHEQYF
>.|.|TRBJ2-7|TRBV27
TGTGCCAGCAGTTCCTCCTACGAGCAGTACTTC
CASSSSYEQYF
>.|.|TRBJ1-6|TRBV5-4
TGTGCCAGCAGCTCCCCGGCCGTGGGGGCGCGAAATTCACCCCTCCACTTT
CASSSPAVGARNSPLHF